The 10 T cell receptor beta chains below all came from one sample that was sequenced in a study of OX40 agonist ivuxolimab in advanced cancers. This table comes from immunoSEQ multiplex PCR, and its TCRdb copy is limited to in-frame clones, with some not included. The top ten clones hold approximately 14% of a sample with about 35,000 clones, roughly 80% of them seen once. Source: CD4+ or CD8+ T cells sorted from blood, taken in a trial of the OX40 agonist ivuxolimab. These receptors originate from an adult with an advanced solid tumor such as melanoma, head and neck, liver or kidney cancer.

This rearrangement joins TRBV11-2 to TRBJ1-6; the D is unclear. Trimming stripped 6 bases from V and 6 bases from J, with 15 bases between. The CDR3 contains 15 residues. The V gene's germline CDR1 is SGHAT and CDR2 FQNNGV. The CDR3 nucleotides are TGTGCCAGCAGTTACGGAGGCGGGGTTAATTCACCCCTCCACTTT. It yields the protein CASSYGGGVNSPLHF.

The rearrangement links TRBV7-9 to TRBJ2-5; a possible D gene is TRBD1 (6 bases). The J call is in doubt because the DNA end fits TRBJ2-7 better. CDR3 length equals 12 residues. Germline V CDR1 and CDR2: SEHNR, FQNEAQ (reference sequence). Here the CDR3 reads CASSLVGAEQYF. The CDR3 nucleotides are TGTGCCAGCAGCTTAGTGGGGGCCGAGCAGTACTTC.

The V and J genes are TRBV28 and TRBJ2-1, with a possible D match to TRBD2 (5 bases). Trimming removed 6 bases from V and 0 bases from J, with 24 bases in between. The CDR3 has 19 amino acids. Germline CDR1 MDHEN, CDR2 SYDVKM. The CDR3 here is CASSSPQLRLGNSYNEQFF. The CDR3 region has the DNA TGTGCCAGCAGCTCCCCCCAGTTACGTCTCGGGAACTCCTACAATGAGCAGTTCTTC.

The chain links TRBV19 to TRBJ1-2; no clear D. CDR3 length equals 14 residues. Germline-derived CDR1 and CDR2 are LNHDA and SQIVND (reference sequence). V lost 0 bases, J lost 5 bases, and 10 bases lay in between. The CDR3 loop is CASSIDDGNYGYTF. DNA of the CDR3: TGTGCCAGTAGTATAGATGACGGCAATTATGGCTACACCTTC.

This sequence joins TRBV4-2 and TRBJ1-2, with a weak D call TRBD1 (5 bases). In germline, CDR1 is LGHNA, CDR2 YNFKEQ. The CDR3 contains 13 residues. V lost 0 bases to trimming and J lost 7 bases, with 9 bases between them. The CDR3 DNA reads TGTGCCAGCAGCCAAGATGGGGGGGTTGGCTACACCTTC. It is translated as CASSQDGGVGYTF.

The CDR3 nucleotides are TGCGCCAGCAGTGTCCTTGGGGACAGGGTGTGGGATGAAAAACTGTTTTTT. Protein: CASSVLGDRVWDEKLFF. J is TRBJ1-4 and V is TRBV10-1; 9 nucleotides align to TRBD1. CDR1 WNHNN and CDR2 SYGVQD come from the germline V gene (reference sequence). The V segment lost 4 bases and the J segment 6 bases; nucleotides outside the gene matches: 12. The CDR3 is 17 amino acids.

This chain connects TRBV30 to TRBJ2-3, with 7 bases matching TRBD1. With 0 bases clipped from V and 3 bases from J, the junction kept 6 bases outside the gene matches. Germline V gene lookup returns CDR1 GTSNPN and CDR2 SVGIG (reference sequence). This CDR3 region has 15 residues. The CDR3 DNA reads TGTGCCTGGAGTGTACTAACAGGGGTTACAGATACGCAGTATTTT. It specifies CAWSVLTGVTDTQYF. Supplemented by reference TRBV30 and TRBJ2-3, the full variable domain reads SQTIHQWPATLVQPVGSPLSLECTVEGTSNPNLYWYRQAAGRGLQLLFYSVGIGQISSEVPQNLSASRPQDRQFILSSKKLLLSDSGFYLCAWSVLTGVTDTQYFGPGTRLTVL.

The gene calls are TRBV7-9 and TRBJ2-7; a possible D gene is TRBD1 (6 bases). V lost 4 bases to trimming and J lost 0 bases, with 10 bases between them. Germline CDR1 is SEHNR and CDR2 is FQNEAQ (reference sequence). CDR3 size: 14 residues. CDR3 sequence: CASSSSTGSYEQYF. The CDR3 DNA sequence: TGTGCCAGCAGCTCTTCGACAGGCTCCTACGAGCAGTACTTC.

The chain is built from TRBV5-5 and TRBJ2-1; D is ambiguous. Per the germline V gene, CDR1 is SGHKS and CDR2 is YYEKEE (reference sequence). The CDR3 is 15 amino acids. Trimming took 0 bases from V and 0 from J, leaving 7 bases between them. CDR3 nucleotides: TGTGCCAGCAGCTTGGGGAGTAGCTCCTACAATGAGCAGTTCTTC. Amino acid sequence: CASSLGSSSYNEQFF.

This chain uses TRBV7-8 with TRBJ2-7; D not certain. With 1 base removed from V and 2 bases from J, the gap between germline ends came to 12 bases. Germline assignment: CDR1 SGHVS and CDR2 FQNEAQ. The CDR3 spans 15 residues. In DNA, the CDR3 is TGTGCCAGCAGCTTAGGGTTAGTCGGTCCCTACGAGCAGTACTTC. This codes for CASSLGLVGPYEQYF.